This TCR beta chain was captured in a study of cytomegalovirus exposure and HLA in healthy donors. Overall study results and limits: Subsequent analysis showed first-cohort TCR clusters tending to co-occur in more than 90 validation repertoires. Most TCR sequences showed up rarely, but some public TCRs showed up in many donors. In vitro testing confirmed three CMV-associated chains as specific for CMV antigens.

Assay used: immunoSEQ multiplex PCR; TCRdb lists only in-frame clones, some missing. The sample has about 180,000 clones, roughly 89% seen once; the top ten hold 1.4%. Trimming took 3 bases from V and 6 from J, leaving 13 bases between them. This CDR3 spans 13 amino acids. Germline loops: CDR1 SGHNT, CDR2 YYREEE (reference sequence). This clone was seen more than once but under ten times. Its antigen is unidentified. The donors were members of the validation cohort comprising over a hundred subjects, separate from the roughly 670-subject first cohort. The sequenced sample was PBMCs. V usage is TRBV5-4 and J usage is TRBJ2-7; maybe TRBD1 (6 bases). The clonotype was recovered from a woman in her thirties in good health and CMV-seronegative. CDR3 nucleotides: TGTGCCAGCAGCTCGGGACAAGGGCCCGAGCAGTACTTC. Protein: CASSSGQGPEQYF.